This TCR beta chain was identified during a study of shared T cell receptors in the human thymus. Germline-derived CDR1 and CDR2 are SNHLY and FYNNEI. The CDR3 length is 12 residues. Trimming took off 6 bases at V and 4 bases at J, with 9 bases between the two ends. Only in-frame clones appear in the TCRdb table, and some are missing; sequencing was by immunoSEQ multiplex PCR. The table has hundreds of thousands of clones, roughly 88% seen once. These data were also filed under a second study, of human thymus T cells. This second study notes: What appeared biased in thymic and blood repertoires was the usage of V and J genes.

The specimen was thymocytes. The receptor was isolated from a boy under three years old with a congenital heart defect. This chain uses TRBV2 with TRBJ1-2, with D possibly TRBD1 on 5 matching bases. DNA for the CDR3: TGTGCCAGCAGGGCCGACAGCTATGGCTACACCTTC. Its translation is CASRADSYGYTF.